The sequence of this TCR beta chain was determined in a study of cytomegalovirus exposure and HLA in healthy donors. 13 Jbeta primers and 60 Vbeta primers were used for the PCR. Original analysis: An analysis performed later counted around 80 million unique TCR beta chains (roughly 11 million of them shared). Profiled with immunoSEQ multiplex PCR; TCRdb holds only in-frame clones, not every one. V, J and clone size derive from that table, while D and trimming were established from the DNA sequence. This repertoire shows around 130,000 clones, approximately 80% found once; its top ten account for 1% to 1.5%. Per germline, CDR1 MDHEN and CDR2 SYDVKM. The V gene end was trimmed by 8 bases and the J gene end by 1 base; junction bases not matched to a gene: 7. The CDR3 contains 15 residues.

Sequencing used PBMCs. This chain joins TRBV28 and TRBJ2-2; the match to TRBD2 covers 7 bases. This sequence originates from a girl aged 2-15 years in good health and CMV-seronegative. The CDR3 DNA sequence: TGTGCCAGCGGAAGACTAGCACTGAACACCGGGGAGCTGTTTTTT. Translated: CASGRLALNTGELFF.